Shown below are 25 T cell receptor beta chains from a single sample sequenced in a study of beta chain features in type 1 diabetes. General observations from the study: Type 1 diabetes patients had TCRB CDR3s that were shorter (moderately but significantly so) in all four CD4+ subsets.

Reverse transcription of all isolated RNA meant that expressed TCRB transcripts were sequenced. Clones were read by immunoSEQ multiplex PCR, and TCRdb kept only the in-frame ones, dropping some. Of about 160,000 clones in the sample, 7.5% to 9.5% were seen once. The antigens these receptors bind are not known. Material for sequencing was central memory CD4+ T cells from blood. Receptors were obtained from a woman aged 18-30 years with type 1 diabetes.

The sample holds a few counts of this clone. The chain employs TRBV1 and TRBJ2-2; the D segment call TRBD2 is taken from the table without a DNA check. TRBV1 is designated a pseudogene. The CDR3 length is 16 residues. The CDR3 region has the DNA TGCACCAGCAGCCAAGAGACGACTATTGACACCGGGGAGCTGTTTTTT. As protein: CTSSQETTIDTGELFF.

In this sample, this clone turned up many times. The sample carries other DNA sequences with the same CDR3. The chain employs TRBV5-5 and TRBJ1-1; TRBD1 matches at 7 bases. Trimming took 0 bases from V and 0 from J; bases not matched to a gene: 2. This CDR3 is 15 amino acids long. Looked up from germline, CDR1 is SGHKS and CDR2 is YYEKEE (reference sequence). Here the CDR3 reads CASSLEGQLNTEAFF. The CDR3 DNA reads as TGTGCCAGCAGCTTGGAGGGACAGTTGAACACTGAAGCTTTCTTT. Full variable domain (rest looked up from reference TRBV5-5 and TRBJ1-1): DAGVTQSPTHLIKTRGQQVTLRCSPISGHKSVSWYQQVLGQGPQFIFQYYEKEERGRGNFPDRFSARQFPNYSSELNVNALLLGDSALYLCASSLEGQLNTEAFFGQGTRLTVV.

This chain links TRBV5-1 with TRBJ2-7, with D possibly being TRBD2 (6 bases). CDR3 size: 14 residues. CDR1 is SGHRS and CDR2 is YFSETQ in the germline V gene. V lost 0 bases to trimming and J lost 3 bases, with 10 bases between them. DNA for the CDR3: TGCGCCAGCAGCTTGGCCGAGGGAGGCTACGAGCAGTACTTC. Amino acid sequence: CASSLAEGGYEQYF. The whole variable domain, remainder taken from reference TRBV5-1 and TRBJ2-7, is KAGVTQTPRYLIKTRGQQVTLSCSPISGHRSVSWYQQTPGQGLQFLFEYFSETQRNKGNFPGRFSGRQFSNSRSEMNVSTLELGDSALYLCASSLAEGGYEQYFGPGTRLTVT.

The chain combines TRBV7-2 with TRBJ2-5; D is perhaps TRBD2 (7 bases). V lost 4 bases and J lost 2, with 14 bases in between. CDR1 and CDR2 from the germline V gene are SGHTA and FQGNSA. The length of the CDR3 is 15 residues. CDR3 loop: CASSSLRGGQETQYF. Here the CDR3 DNA reads TGTGCCAGCAGCTCACTTAGGGGGGGTCAAGAGACCCAGTACTTC. Drawing the rest from reference TRBV7-2 and TRBJ2-5, the complete variable domain is GAGVSQSPSNKVTEKGKDVELRCDPISGHTALYWYRQSLGQGLEFLIYFQGNSAPDKSGLPSDRFSAERTGGSVSTLTIQRTQQEDSAVYLCASSSLRGGQETQYFGPGTRLLVL.

The table lists this clone with a few counts. This CDR3 is CASRMTGVPYEQYF. CDR3 bases: TGTGCCAGCAGGATGACAGGGGTCCCCTACGAGCAGTACTTC. The V and J genes are TRBV6-6 and TRBJ2-7, with 8 bases aligning to TRBD1. This CDR3 contains 14 residues. V shed 6 bases, J shed 2 bases, and the junction held 6 bases outside the gene matches. Germline assignment: CDR1 MNHNY and CDR2 SVGAGI (reference sequence).

This clone was observed a few times. This chain uses TRBV5-1 with TRBJ2-7, with TRBD2 matching over 11 bases. Unmatched junction bases numbered 6, after V lost 4 bases and J lost 3 bases. Looked up from germline, CDR1 is SGHRS and CDR2 is YFSETQ. This CDR3 spans 15 amino acids. In DNA form, the CDR3 reads TGCGCCAGCAGCACCACTAGCGGGAGTATCTACGAGCAGTACTTC. It yields the protein CASSTTSGSIYEQYF.

This clone was counted between two and nine times. This chain joins TRBV7-3 and TRBJ2-5; no definite D call. V lost 2 bases to trimming and J lost 3 bases, with 7 bases between them. Per the germline V gene, CDR1 is SGHTA and CDR2 is FQGTGA. This CDR3 is built from 13 residues. Here the CDR3 DNA reads TGTGCCAGCAGCTTAGCAGTGGAAGAGACCCAGTACTTC. It encodes CASSLAVEETQYF.

The gene calls are TRBV11-2 and TRBJ2-2; TRBD1 aligns across 8 bases. The trim removed 5 bases at V and 1 base at J, leaving 6 bases unmatched. CDR3 length: 16 amino acids. Germline loops: CDR1 SGHAT, CDR2 FQNNGV. The CDR3: CASSAGQVLNTGELFF. CDR3 sequence (DNA): TGTGCCAGCAGCGCGGGACAGGTTCTGAACACCGGGGAGCTGTTTTTT.

To note about this clone: In the same sample, other DNA sequences code for this CDR3. The genes are TRBV4-3 and TRBJ2-2; perhaps TRBD2 as D (5 bases). This CDR3 has 14 residues. Germline assignment: CDR1 LGHNA and CDR2 YSLEER. V shed 3 bases and J shed 5 bases, with 10 bases lying between them. The CDR3 protein is CASSQTGGTGELFF. CDR3 nucleotide sequence: TGCGCCAGCAGCCAGACTGGAGGTACCGGGGAGCTGTTTTTT.

The chain is built from TRBV19 and TRBJ2-5, with 9 bases lining up with TRBD1. Germline-derived CDR1 and CDR2 are LNHDA and SQIVND (reference sequence). V was clipped by 6 bases and J by 6 bases; unmatched bases: 8. The CDR3 runs to 14 residues. CDR3 DNA sequence: TGTGCCAGTAGCCCCTGGGACAGGGTGCAGACCCAGTACTTC. Translating gives CASSPWDRVQTQYF.

This clone was picked up a small number of times. The chain uses TRBV11-3 and TRBJ1-2; 7 nucleotides line up with TRBD1. V was pared by 6 bases and J by 0 bases, with 7 bases of the junction left unmatched. Germline-derived CDR1 and CDR2 are SGHNT and YENEEA. The CDR3 has 15 amino acids. The CDR3 nucleotides read TGTGCCAGCAGTCAACAGGGGATGGCTAACTATGGCTACACCTTC. Translation: CASSQQGMANYGYTF.

Concerning this clone itself: Distinct nucleotide sequences in the sample also encode this CDR3. This rearrangement joins TRBV28 to TRBJ2-7, with D unresolved. The germline V gene encodes CDR1 MDHEN and CDR2 SYDVKM. Trimming cost V 5 bases and J 2 bases, with 4 bases left between them. The CDR3 runs 11 residues. CDR3 region: CASSQTYEQYF. The DNA of the CDR3 is TGTGCCAGCAGTCAAACCTACGAGCAGTACTTC.

This clone was detected ten times or more. The chain couples TRBV6-6 to TRBJ2-1; TRBD2 agrees at 7 bases. V was pared by 8 bases and J by 4 bases, with 5 bases of the junction left unmatched. The CDR3 is made up of 13 amino acids. The germline gives CDR1 MNHNY, CDR2 SVGAGI (reference sequence). The CDR3 DNA reads as TGTGCCAGCGGGGCTAGCGGTTACAATGAGCAGTTCTTC. Translated: CASGASGYNEQFF.

This clone appeared a few times. J is TRBJ1-4 and V is TRBV29-1; D not certain. V lost 7 bases, J lost 1 base, and 19 bases lay in between. The germline V gene encodes CDR1 SQVTM and CDR2 ANQGSEA. The CDR3 extends over 16 amino acids. The CDR3 DNA reads as TGCAGCGCTGGAGGAGGGAGGAAGAGAACTAATGAAAAACTGTTTTTT. Its protein is CSAGGGRKRTNEKLFF.

This clone was seen only a few times. The gene calls are TRBV27 and TRBJ2-7; D is unclear. Germline V gene sequence: CDR1 MNHEY, CDR2 SMNVEV (reference sequence). The ends were cut back, 6 bases at V and 3 bases at J, with 15 bases in the middle. The CDR3 is made up of 14 amino acids. The CDR3 here is CASRLGLNFYEQYF. In nucleotides, the CDR3 is TGTGCCAGCAGGCTCGGGTTGAATTTCTACGAGCAGTACTTC.

This clone has a handful of counts. Other DNA sequences of this sample code for an identical CDR3. J is TRBJ2-3 and V is TRBV4-3, with D possibly being TRBD2 (5 bases). The CDR3 consists of 14 residues. Trimming shortened V by 1 base and J by 3 bases, and 8 bases separated the two germline ends. Looked up from germline, CDR1 is LGHNA and CDR2 is YSLEER. CDR3 in DNA: TGCGCCAGCAGCCAAGCGGGGTCAACAGATACGCAGTATTTT. Its protein product is CASSQAGSTDTQYF.

Only a few counts were recorded for this clone. The V gene is TRBV5-6, the J gene TRBJ1-5; the match to TRBD1 covers 7 bases. Per germline, CDR1 SGHDT and CDR2 YYEEEE. J gave up 5 bases and V 4 bases, and 12 bases lay outside the gene matches. CDR3 length: 16 amino acids. For the CDR3, the DNA is TGTGCCAGCAGCCTCAGCCAGGGGGGACTTTATCAGCCCCAGCATTTT. This translates into CASSLSQGGLYQPQHF.

This clone has just a few counts. CDR3 DNA sequence: TGTGCCAGCAGTCAGGGGCACGGGTTATCTCTTCCCCAGCATTTT. Its translation: CASSQGHGLSLPQHF. The chain links TRBV6-1 to TRBJ1-5; D might be TRBD1 (6 bases). V shed 5 bases and J shed 10 bases, with 21 bases lying between them. Germline assignment: CDR1 MNHNS and CDR2 SASEGT. The CDR3 runs to 15 residues.

This clone has a count of ten or more. The genes are TRBV25-1 and TRBJ2-7, with TRBD1 as a possible D gene (6 bases). CDR1 MGHDK and CDR2 SYGVNS come from the germline V gene. Trimming removed 7 bases at V and 6 bases at J, with 13 bases between. The CDR3 contains 12 residues. The DNA of the CDR3 is TGTGCCAGCAAAGGAGTAGGGGGCGAGCAGTACTTC. This translates into CASKGVGGEQYF.

This clone was seen only a few times. The CDR3 region is CASSPSKLAGVETQYF. In nucleotides, the CDR3 is TGTGCCAGCAGCCCCTCCAAACTAGCGGGAGTGGAGACCCAGTACTTC. The V call is TRBV14, the J call TRBJ2-5, with TRBD2 identical over 11 bases. With 4 bases clipped from V and 5 bases from J, the junction kept 9 bases outside the gene matches. Germline V CDR1 and CDR2: SGHDN, FVKESK. The CDR3 extends over 16 amino acids. The variable domain in full, completed from reference TRBV14 and TRBJ2-5, reads EAGVTQFPSHSVIEKGQTVTLRCDPISGHDNLYWYRRVMGKEIKFLLHFVKESKQDESGMPNNRFLAERTGGTYSTLKVQPAELEDSGVYFCASSPSKLAGVETQYFGPGTRLLVL.

The V gene is TRBV29-1, the J gene TRBJ1-1, with 10 bases that match TRBD1. With V trimmed by 6 bases and J by 4 bases, 2 bases remained unmatched. CDR1 and CDR2 from the germline V gene are SQVTM and ANQGSEA. This CDR3 comprises 12 residues. CDR3 loop: CSVGDRGTEAFF. CDR3 nucleotide sequence: TGCAGCGTGGGGGACAGGGGCACTGAAGCTTTCTTT.

The rearrangement uses TRBV27 and TRBJ2-1; 7 bases map to TRBD2. The CDR3 runs 15 residues. Germline CDR1 and CDR2: MNHEY and SMNVEV (reference sequence). With V trimmed by 5 bases and J by 6 bases, 10 bases remained unmatched. The CDR3 nucleotides read TGTGCCAGCAGTCTGGGGGACTATCACTCCAATGAGCAGTTCTTC. This sequence encodes CASSLGDYHSNEQFF.

The V and J genes are TRBV19 and TRBJ1-1, with D perhaps matching TRBD1 (6 bases). CDR1 and CDR2 from the germline V gene are LNHDA and SQIVND (reference sequence). The CDR3 is 13 residues long. Trimming pared 9 bases from V and 9 bases from J, leaving 20 bases between. The CDR3 spells CASRTASPPKAFF. CDR3 DNA sequence: TGTGCCAGCCGGACAGCTTCTCCCCCCAAAGCTTTCTTT.

V and J are TRBV2 and TRBJ2-1; 12 nucleotides agree with TRBD1. This CDR3 contains 15 residues. V was pared by 7 bases and J by 6 bases, with 7 bases of the junction left unmatched. Germline assignment: CDR1 SNHLY and CDR2 FYNNEI. This CDR3 is CASKWDRGQGNEQFF. In nucleotides, the CDR3 is TGTGCCAGCAAGTGGGACAGGGGGCAAGGCAATGAGCAGTTCTTC.

This clone was seen only a few times. The chain has TRBV25-1 and TRBJ1-3, with D possibly being TRBD1 (5 bases). The germline V and J ends were trimmed by 6 bases and 0 bases, with 12 bases remaining between them. The CDR3 runs to 15 residues. CDR1 and CDR2 from the germline V gene are MGHDK and SYGVNS. CDR3 nucleotide sequence: TGTGCCAGCAGCCTCCGGGGGAGCTCTGGAAACACCATATATTTT. This encodes CASSLRGSSGNTIYF.